The sequence of this TCR beta chain was determined in a study of siplizumab effects on memory and regulatory T cells. TCRdb's table, derived via immunoSEQ multiplex PCR, lists solely in-frame clones and lacks some. This repertoire shows about 100,000 clones, approximately 94% found once; its top ten account for 1% to 1.5%. The receptor comes from a human donor in good health. The sample comprised non-Treg CD4+ T cells sorted from blood.

The CDR3 loop is CSVDTASGGQETQYF. The CDR3 region has the DNA TGCAGCGTTGATACGGCTAGCGGGGGACAAGAGACCCAGTACTTC. The rearrangement links TRBV29-1 to TRBJ2-5, with 10 bases lining up with TRBD2. V lost 3 bases, J lost 2 bases, and 6 bases stayed unmatched. This CDR3 spans 15 amino acids. Germline V gene data show CDR1 as SQVTM and CDR2 as ANQGSEA.